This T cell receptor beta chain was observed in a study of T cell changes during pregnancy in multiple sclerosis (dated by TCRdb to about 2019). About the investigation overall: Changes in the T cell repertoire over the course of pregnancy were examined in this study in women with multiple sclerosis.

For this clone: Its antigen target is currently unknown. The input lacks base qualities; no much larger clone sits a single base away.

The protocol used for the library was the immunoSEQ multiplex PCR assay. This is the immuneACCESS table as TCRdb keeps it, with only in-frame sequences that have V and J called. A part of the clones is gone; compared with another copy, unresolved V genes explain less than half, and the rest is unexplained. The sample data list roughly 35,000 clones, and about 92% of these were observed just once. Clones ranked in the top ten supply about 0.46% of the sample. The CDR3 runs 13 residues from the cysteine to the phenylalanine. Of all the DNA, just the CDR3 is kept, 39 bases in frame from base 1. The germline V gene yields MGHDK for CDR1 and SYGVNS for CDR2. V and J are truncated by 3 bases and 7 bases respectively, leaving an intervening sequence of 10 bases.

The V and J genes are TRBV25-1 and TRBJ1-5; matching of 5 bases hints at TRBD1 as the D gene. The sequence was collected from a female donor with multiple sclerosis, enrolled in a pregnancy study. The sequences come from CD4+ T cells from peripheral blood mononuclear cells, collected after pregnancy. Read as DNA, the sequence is TGTGCCAGCAGTGACGGGGGGTTACAGCCCCAGCATTTT. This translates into CASSDGGLQPQHF. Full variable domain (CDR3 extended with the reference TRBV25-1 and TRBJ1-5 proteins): EADIYQTPRYLVIGTGKKITLECSQTMGHDKMYWYQQDPGMELHLIHYSYGVNSTEKGDLSSESTVSRIRTEHFPLTLESARPSHTSQYLCASSDGGLQPQHFGDGTRLSIL.